Listed here are 3 T cell receptor beta chains from one sample, sequenced in a study of T cell responses to AZD1222 COVID-19 vaccine. Measured with immunoSEQ multiplex PCR; TCRdb has only the in-frame clones, and not every one. The sample carries 130,000 or so clones, 85% to 90% recorded once. The source material was peripheral blood, sampled on day 0 of AZD1222 vaccination. The receptors were sampled from an adult in good health.

This CDR3 is CASSGRSGLGSPLHF. The CDR3, as DNA: TGTGCCAGCAGCGGAAGATCGGGCCTTGGGTCACCCCTCCACTTT. J is TRBJ1-6 and V is TRBV6-5, with no clear D. The CDR3 runs 15 residues. Trimming left V 6 bases short and J 10 bases short, with 19 bases between. The germline V gene encodes CDR1 MNHEY and CDR2 SVGAGI.

A few counts support this clone. The chain employs TRBV2 and TRBJ2-1; D is tentatively TRBD1 or TRBD2 (5 bases each). From germline, CDR1 is SNHLY and CDR2 FYNNEI. Trimming cost V 4 bases and J 3 bases, with 13 bases left between them. The CDR3 loop spans 15 amino acids. CDR3: CASSVSGTFYNEQFF. Here the CDR3 DNA reads TGTGCCAGCAGTGTTTCGGGGACGTTCTACAATGAGCAGTTCTTC.

The chain uses TRBV30 and TRBJ2-1, with 8 bases that match TRBD1. The junction had 10 bases not matched to a gene; V was cut back by 5 bases and J by 7 bases. This CDR3 comprises 14 residues. Per the germline V gene, CDR1 is GTSNPN and CDR2 is SVGIG (reference sequence). CDR3 DNA: TGTGCCTGGCTCGACAGGGGCGGCGGGAATGAGCAGTTCTTC. Residues: CAWLDRGGGNEQFF. Full variable domain (outside the CDR3, taken from reference TRBV30 and TRBJ2-1): SQTIHQWPATLVQPVGSPLSLECTVEGTSNPNLYWYRQAAGRGLQLLFYSVGIGQISSEVPQNLSASRPQDRQFILSSKKLLLSDSGFYLCAWLDRGGGNEQFFGPGTRLTVL.